This T cell receptor (beta chain) is from a study of CD8 T cells in ankylosing spondylitis. Notes on this clonotype: This could be a read error, since a much larger clone is one nucleotide away.

Each CDR3 protein is one row after TCRdb ran MiXCR on the 5' RACE reads. The table shows roughly 230,000 distinct CDR3 sequences, with roughly 8.2% occurring only once. V was cut by 11 bases and J by 3 bases, with 15 bases left in between. The V gene's germline CDR1 is LNHDA and CDR2 SQIVND (reference sequence). The CDR3 extends over 13 amino acids. The J gene is TRBJ2-3, the V gene TRBV19, with a weak D call TRBD2 (6 bases). The TCR comes from a female donor with ankylosing spondylitis or in good health (not recorded which). Specimen: blood, either unsorted or a sorted T cell fraction (not recorded which). CDR3 coding DNA: TGTGCCGGTACGGGGAGGAGAACAGATACGCAGTATTTT. It yields the protein CAGTGRRTDTQYF.